This T cell receptor (beta chain) was captured in a study of human T cells and chemical hapten exposure. The study's findings and limits: DPC sensitization produced no change in TCRs with frequency above 1 in 1000. In the PT1 data, expanded TCR counts showed a positive correlation with patch test score.

TCRdb ran MiXCR on the RACE reads and lists one entry per CDR3 protein. The sample carries about 190,000 distinct CDR3 sequences, approximately 26% recorded once. Time point: patch test 3, about 24 weeks after DPC sensitization. Treatment reported: therapeutic diphenylcyclopropenone sensitization with weekly scalp DPC. This clonotype turned up a few times. The antigen remains unidentified. The germline V gene encodes CDR1 SGHTA and CDR2 FQGNSA. There are 14 residues in the CDR3. Deletions cut 3 bases from V and 0 bases from J, with 9 bases between. This chain uses TRBV7-2 with TRBJ2-7; TRBD1 might be the D (6 bases). This clonotype was obtained from a woman in her forties with alopecia areata. Some clones in this sample may be carry-over from other donors' samples. The sample in question was whole blood, obtained in connection with sensitization to the hapten diphenylcyclopropenone (DPC). CDR3 nucleotides: TGTGCCAGCAGCTTTTCAGGGGCCTCCTACGAGCAGTACTTC. It is translated as CASSFSGASYEQYF. Variable domain in full (rest from reference TRBV7-2 and TRBJ2-7): GAGVSQSPSNKVTEKGKDVELRCDPISGHTALYWYRQSLGQGLEFLIYFQGNSAPDKSGLPSDRFSAERTGGSVSTLTIQRTQQEDSAVYLCASSFSGASYEQYFGPGTRLTVT.